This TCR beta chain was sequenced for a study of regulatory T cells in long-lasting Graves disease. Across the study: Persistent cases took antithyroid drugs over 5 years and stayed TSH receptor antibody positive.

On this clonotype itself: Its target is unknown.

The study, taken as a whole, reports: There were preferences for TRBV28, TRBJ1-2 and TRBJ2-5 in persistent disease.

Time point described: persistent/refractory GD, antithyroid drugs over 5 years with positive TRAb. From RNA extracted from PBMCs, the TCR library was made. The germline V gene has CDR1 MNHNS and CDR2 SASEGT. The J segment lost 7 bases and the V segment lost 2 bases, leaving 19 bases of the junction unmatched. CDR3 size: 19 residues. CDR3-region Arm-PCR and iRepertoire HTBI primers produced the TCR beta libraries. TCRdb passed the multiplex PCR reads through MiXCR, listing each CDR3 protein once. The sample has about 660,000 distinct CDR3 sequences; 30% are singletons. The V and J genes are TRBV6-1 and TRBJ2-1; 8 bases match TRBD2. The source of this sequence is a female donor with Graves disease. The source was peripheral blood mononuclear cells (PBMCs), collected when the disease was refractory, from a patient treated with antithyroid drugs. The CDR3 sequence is CASSERRETSVPVRNEQFF. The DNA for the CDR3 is TGTGCCAGCAGTGAAAGAAGGGAGACTAGCGTACCCGTGCGGAATGAGCAGTTCTTC.